What follows are 15 T cell receptor beta chains derived from one specimen sequenced in a study of regulatory T cells in long-lasting Graves disease. As for time point: newly diagnosed GD, antithyroid drugs for less than 3 months. Extracted PBMC RNA gave rise to the TCR library. Combining iRepertoire HTBI primers with Arm-PCR of CDR3 regions, the authors built TCR beta libraries. In TCRdb, the multiplex PCR reads were re-called with MiXCR into one record per CDR3 protein. The sample has about 540,000 distinct CDR3 sequences, approximately 15% seen once; the top ten hold roughly 9.7%. This sample also belongs to another study, concerning T cells in Graves' hyperthyroidism and ophthalmopathy.

Sequenced material: peripheral blood mononuclear cells (PBMCs), taken at new diagnosis, from a patient treated with antithyroid drugs. All receptors come from a man younger than 40 with Graves disease.

This clonotype was observed at least ten times. The gene calls are TRBV29-1 and TRBJ2-3; D gene unclear. Germline V gene sequence: CDR1 SQVTM, CDR2 ANQGSEA. Trimming removed 4 bases at V and 3 bases at J, with 8 bases between. The CDR3 length is 12 residues. CDR3 in amino acids: CSVVKVTDTQYF. In DNA form, the CDR3 reads TGCAGCGTTGTCAAGGTTACAGATACGCAGTATTTT.

This chain links TRBV24-1 with TRBJ2-3; TRBD2 matches 11 bases. Germline loops: CDR1 KGHDR, CDR2 SFDVKD. The CDR3 is 17 amino acids. The J segment lost 4 bases and the V segment lost 3 bases, leaving 8 bases of the junction unmatched. Here the CDR3 DNA reads TGTGCCACCAGTGATCGACCCCTGGGACTAGCGGCAGATACGCAGTATTTT. Its translation: CATSDRPLGLAADTQYF.

In its sample, this clonotype was seen many times. The chain has TRBV2 and TRBJ2-1; D remains unclear. This CDR3 has 10 residues. CDR1 is SNHLY, CDR2 FYNNEI, per germline. Trimming stripped 1 base from V and 10 bases from J, with 2 bases between. The DNA for the CDR3 is TGTGCCAGCAGTGAAGAAGAGCAGTTCTTC. It codes for CASSEEEQFF.

This clonotype was seen repeatedly, ten times or more. The V call is TRBV7-2, the J call TRBJ2-7; unclear D gene. Per germline, CDR1 SGHTA and CDR2 FQGNSA. V was clipped by 0 bases and J by 2 bases, with 11 bases between them. The length of the CDR3 is 15 residues. CDR3 coding DNA: TGTGCCAGCAGCTTAGCGAGAGACGCAGCCTACGAGCAGTACTTC. It encodes CASSLARDAAYEQYF.

This clonotype appeared many times. The chain links TRBV6-2 or TRBV6-3 to TRBJ2-1; TRBD2 matches 12 bases. Germline V gene data show CDR1 as MNHEY and CDR2 as SVGEGT. This CDR3 spans 15 amino acids. After removal of 4 bases from V and 10 bases from J, the junction contained 8 bases not matched to a gene. The DNA for the CDR3 is TGTGCCAGCAGTTCTCTAGCGGGAGGGCAGGGGGAGCAGTTCTTC. Protein sequence: CASSSLAGGQGEQFF.

This clonotype came up a few times. The CDR3 bases are TGTGCCAGCAGTTCCTCCTCTCGGAGCTCCTACAATGAGCAGTTCTTC. Residues: CASSSSSRSSYNEQFF. This sequence joins TRBV28 and TRBJ2-1; D gene ambiguous. Trimming shortened V by 4 bases and J by 0 bases, and 13 bases separated the two germline ends. Germline V gene lookup returns CDR1 MDHEN and CDR2 SYDVKM. The CDR3 totals 16 residues.

This clonotype came up a few times. This chain connects TRBV30 to TRBJ2-7; 8 nucleotides match TRBD1. In germline, CDR1 is GTSNPN, CDR2 SVGIG (reference sequence). This CDR3 is 13 amino acids long. Trimming removed 6 bases from V and 6 bases from J; junction bases left unmatched: 10. The CDR3 spells CACLRAGGAEQYF. CDR3 in DNA: TGTGCCTGCCTTAGGGCAGGGGGCGCCGAGCAGTACTTC.

This clonotype was counted at least ten times. CDR3 loop: CASSTGTVSSYNEQFF. Here the CDR3 DNA reads TGTGCCAGCAGCACCGGGACTGTGAGCTCCTACAATGAGCAGTTCTTC. This chain joins TRBV28 and TRBJ2-1; maybe TRBD2 (6 bases). Germline loops: CDR1 MDHEN, CDR2 SYDVKM. There are 16 residues in the CDR3. The V and J ends lost 6 bases and 0 bases respectively, with 15 bases between them.

This clonotype has a count of ten or more. The chain uses TRBV2 and TRBJ2-3; no definite D call. Germline loops: CDR1 SNHLY, CDR2 FYNNEI. This CDR3 is 14 amino acids long. V lost 3 bases to trimming and J lost 5 bases, with 12 bases between them. The chain's CDR3 is CASSDSDPRDTQYF. In DNA form, the CDR3 reads TGTGCCAGCAGTGACAGTGACCCTCGAGATACGCAGTATTTT.

Points on this clonotype: A clone one base away is much larger, so this may be a read error. V is TRBV20-1 and J is TRBJ2-3; D gene unclear. Per the germline V gene, CDR1 is DFQATT and CDR2 is SNEGSKA (reference sequence). CDR3 length: 14 residues. CDR3 amino acids: CGARDRRLGDTQYF. Written as DNA, the CDR3 is TGCGGTGCTAGAGATAGGCGTCTTGGAGATACGCAGTATTTT.

This clonotype appeared many times. The rearrangement joins TRBV30 to TRBJ2-7; D is unclear. Germline loops: CDR1 GTSNPN, CDR2 SVGIG (reference sequence). Between the trimmed V and J ends, which lost 3 bases and 8 bases, there was a span of 11 bases. The CDR3 is 11 amino acids. CDR3 loop: CAWRSLSQQYF. The CDR3 DNA follows: TGTGCCTGGAGAAGTCTATCTCAGCAGTACTTC.

Regarding this clonotype: With a much larger clone just one base away, this may be a read error. The rearrangement joins TRBV27 to TRBJ2-7, with TRBD1 matching 8 bases. The CDR3 consists of 15 residues. The trim removed 8 bases at V and 4 bases at J, leaving 13 bases unmatched. Per germline, CDR1 MNHEY and CDR2 SMNVEV (reference sequence). The CDR3 protein is CASAFDRGPPYEQYF. DNA for the CDR3: TGTGCCAGCGCTTTCGACAGGGGTCCTCCTTACGAGCAGTACTTC.

The chain recombines TRBV20-1 with TRBJ2-7, with TRBD2 matching over 9 bases. Germline CDR1 and CDR2: DFQATT and SNEGSKA (reference sequence). CDR3 length equals 16 residues. The V and J ends lost 2 bases and 1 base, in that order; junction bases with no gene match: 9. CDR3 sequence: CSARKAGGPPSYEQYF. CDR3 nucleotides: TGCAGTGCTAGAAAAGCGGGAGGTCCCCCATCCTACGAGCAGTACTTC.

This clonotype was counted many times. The chain recombines TRBV2 with TRBJ2-7; possible D gene TRBD1, 5 bases. The germline CDR1 and CDR2 sequences are SNHLY and FYNNEI. V lost 7 bases to trimming and J lost 1 base, with 14 bases between them. CDR3 length equals 14 residues. For the CDR3, the DNA is TGTGCCAGCAAGCCAGGGATCGTTTCCTACGAGCAGTACTTC. Encoded protein: CASKPGIVSYEQYF.

In this sample, this clonotype turned up many times. The J gene is TRBJ2-3, the V gene TRBV29-1, with D perhaps matching TRBD2 (6 bases). Looked up from germline, CDR1 is SQVTM and CDR2 is ANQGSEA. V was clipped by 3 bases and J by 4 bases, with 11 bases between them. This CDR3 contains 13 residues. The CDR3 DNA follows: TGCAGCGTTGACGTCGGGAGTGCAGATACGCAGTATTTT. This translates into CSVDVGSADTQYF.